This record covers a single TCR beta chain. The data stem from a study of T cell changes during pregnancy in multiple sclerosis. Germline lookup yields CDR1 LGHNA and CDR2 YNFKEQ. The CDR3 extends over 16 amino acids. The junction had 5 bases not matched to a gene; V was cut back by 0 bases and J by 4 bases. The method was immunoSEQ multiplex PCR; TCRdb's version includes in-frame clones alone and lacks a portion of them. This sample yields fewer than 45,000 clones, of which 91% are seen a single time; approximately 0.47% belongs to the top ten. This receptor was obtained from a female donor in good health, enrolled as a control in a pregnancy study. The chain joins TRBV4-2 to TRBJ2-3; 9 nucleotides match TRBD2. The source material was CD4+ T cells from peripheral blood mononuclear cells, sampled in the second trimester of pregnancy. CDR3 region: CASSQEASGNPDTQYF. The CDR3 DNA reads as TGTGCCAGCAGCCAAGAGGCTAGCGGGAACCCAGATACGCAGTATTTT.